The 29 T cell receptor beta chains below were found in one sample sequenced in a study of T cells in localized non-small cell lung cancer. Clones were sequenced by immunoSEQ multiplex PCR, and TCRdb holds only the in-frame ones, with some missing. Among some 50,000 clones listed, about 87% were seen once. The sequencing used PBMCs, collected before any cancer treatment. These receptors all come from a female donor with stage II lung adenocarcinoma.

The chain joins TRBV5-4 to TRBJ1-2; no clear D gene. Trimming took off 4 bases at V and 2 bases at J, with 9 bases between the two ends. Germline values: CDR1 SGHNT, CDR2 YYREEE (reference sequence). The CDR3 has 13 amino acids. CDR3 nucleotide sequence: TGTGCCAGCAGCCGGGAAGGGAACTATGGCTACACCTTC. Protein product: CASSREGNYGYTF. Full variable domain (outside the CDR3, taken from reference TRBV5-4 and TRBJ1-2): ETGVTQSPTHLIKTRGQQVTLRCSSQSGHNTVSWYQQALGQGPQFIFQYYREEENGRGNFPPRFSGLQFPNYSSELNVNALELDDSALYLCASSREGNYGYTFGSGTRLTVV.

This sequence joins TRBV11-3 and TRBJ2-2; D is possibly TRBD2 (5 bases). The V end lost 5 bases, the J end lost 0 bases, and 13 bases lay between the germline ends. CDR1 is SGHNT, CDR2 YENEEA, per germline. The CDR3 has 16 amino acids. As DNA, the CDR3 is TGTGCCAGCAGCCCAACCACTAGTGCGAACACCGGGGAGCTGTTTTTT. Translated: CASSPTTSANTGELFF.

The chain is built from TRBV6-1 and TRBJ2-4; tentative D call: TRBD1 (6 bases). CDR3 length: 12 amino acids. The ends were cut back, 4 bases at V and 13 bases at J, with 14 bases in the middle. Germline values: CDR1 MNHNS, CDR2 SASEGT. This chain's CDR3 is CASSVDLRGQYF. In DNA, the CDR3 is TGTGCCAGCAGTGTGGACCTTAGGGGGCAGTACTTC.

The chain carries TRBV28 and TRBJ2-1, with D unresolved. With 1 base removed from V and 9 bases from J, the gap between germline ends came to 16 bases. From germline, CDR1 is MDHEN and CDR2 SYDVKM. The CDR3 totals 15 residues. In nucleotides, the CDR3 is TGTGCCAGCAGTTTATCCCAGGCTTGGGTTCGTGAGCAGTTCTTC. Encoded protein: CASSLSQAWVREQFF.

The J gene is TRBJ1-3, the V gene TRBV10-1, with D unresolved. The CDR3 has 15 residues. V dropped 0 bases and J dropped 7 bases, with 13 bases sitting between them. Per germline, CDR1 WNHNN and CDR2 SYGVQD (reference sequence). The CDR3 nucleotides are TGCGCCAGCAGTGAGTCGAACCCAATCGGGAACACCATATATTTT. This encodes CASSESNPIGNTIYF.

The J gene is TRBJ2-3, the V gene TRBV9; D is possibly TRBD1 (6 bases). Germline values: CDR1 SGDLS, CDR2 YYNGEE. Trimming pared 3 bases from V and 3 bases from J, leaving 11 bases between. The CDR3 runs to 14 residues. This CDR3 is CASSASGATDTQYF. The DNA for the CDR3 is TGTGCCAGCAGCGCATCAGGGGCGACAGATACGCAGTATTTT.

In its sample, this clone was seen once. The CDR3 region has the DNA TGTGCCAGCAGTTCCGGCGGCTCGTCAGATACGCAGTATTTT. This translates into CASSSGGSSDTQYF. The chain carries TRBV11-3 and TRBJ2-3; D is unclear. In germline, CDR1 is SGHNT, CDR2 YENEEA. CDR3 length equals 14 residues. Between the trimmed V and J ends, which lost 6 bases and 4 bases, there was a span of 14 bases.

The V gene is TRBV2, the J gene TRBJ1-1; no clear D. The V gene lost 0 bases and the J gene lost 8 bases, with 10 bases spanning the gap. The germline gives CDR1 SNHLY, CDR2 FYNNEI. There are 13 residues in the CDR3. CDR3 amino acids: CASSEAELGEAFF. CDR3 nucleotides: TGTGCCAGCAGTGAAGCTGAGCTAGGCGAAGCTTTCTTT.

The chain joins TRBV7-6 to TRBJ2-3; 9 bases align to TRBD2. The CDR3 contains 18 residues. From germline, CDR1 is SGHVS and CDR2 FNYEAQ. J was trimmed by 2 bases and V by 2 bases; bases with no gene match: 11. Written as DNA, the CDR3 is TGTGCCAGCAGCTTACTGCGGGGGGGCCAGAAGAACACAGATACGCAGTATTTT. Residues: CASSLLRGGQKNTDTQYF.

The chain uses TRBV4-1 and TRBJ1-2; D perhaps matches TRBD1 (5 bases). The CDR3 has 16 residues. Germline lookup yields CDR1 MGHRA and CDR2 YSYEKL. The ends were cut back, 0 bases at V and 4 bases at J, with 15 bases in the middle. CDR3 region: CASSQEGQGQLYGYTF. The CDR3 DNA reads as TGCGCCAGCAGCCAAGAGGGCCAGGGTCAACTCTATGGCTACACCTTC.

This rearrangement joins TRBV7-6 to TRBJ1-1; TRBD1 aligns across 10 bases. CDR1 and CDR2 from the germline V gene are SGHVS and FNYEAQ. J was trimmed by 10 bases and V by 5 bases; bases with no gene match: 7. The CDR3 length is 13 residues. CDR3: CASSEDRGQRAFF. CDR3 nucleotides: TGTGCCAGCAGCGAAGACAGGGGGCAAAGAGCTTTCTTT.

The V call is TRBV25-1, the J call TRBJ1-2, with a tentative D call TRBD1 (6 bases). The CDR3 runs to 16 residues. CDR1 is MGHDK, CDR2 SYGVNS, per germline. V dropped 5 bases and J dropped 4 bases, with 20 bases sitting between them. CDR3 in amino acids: CASSHGGASMVYGYTF. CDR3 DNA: TGTGCCAGCAGTCATGGGGGGGCCTCTATGGTCTATGGCTACACCTTC.

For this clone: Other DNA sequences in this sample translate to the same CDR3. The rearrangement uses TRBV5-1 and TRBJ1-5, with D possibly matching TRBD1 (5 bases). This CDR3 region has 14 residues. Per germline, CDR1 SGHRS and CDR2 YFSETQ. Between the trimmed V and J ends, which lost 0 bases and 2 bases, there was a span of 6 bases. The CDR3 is CASSLAGGNQPQHF. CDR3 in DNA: TGCGCCAGCAGCTTGGCGGGGGGCAATCAGCCCCAGCATTTT.

The CDR3 nucleotides are TGCGCCAGCAGTGGACACCTTAGCACAGATACGCAGTATTTT. Its translation: CASSGHLSTDTQYF. V usage is TRBV10-1 and J usage is TRBJ2-3; D gene ambiguous. Germline CDR1 is WNHNN and CDR2 is SYGVQD (reference sequence). Deletions cut 4 bases from V and 0 bases from J, with 8 bases between. The CDR3 runs 14 residues.

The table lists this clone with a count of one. CDR3 coding DNA: TGTGCCATCCGTGCGGGGTCGGGCACCGGGGAGCTGTTTTTT. Protein sequence: CAIRAGSGTGELFF. The chain uses TRBV10-3 and TRBJ2-2, with D tentatively TRBD2 (6 bases). Trimming pared 8 bases from V and 4 bases from J, leaving 14 bases between. The CDR3 is 14 residues long. CDR1 is ENHRY and CDR2 is SYGVKD in the germline V gene.

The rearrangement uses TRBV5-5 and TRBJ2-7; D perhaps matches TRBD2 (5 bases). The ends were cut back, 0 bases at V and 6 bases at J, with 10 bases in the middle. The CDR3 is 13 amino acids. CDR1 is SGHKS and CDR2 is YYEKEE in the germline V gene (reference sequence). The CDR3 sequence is CASSLVRESEQYF. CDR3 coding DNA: TGTGCCAGCAGCTTGGTGAGGGAGTCCGAGCAGTACTTC.

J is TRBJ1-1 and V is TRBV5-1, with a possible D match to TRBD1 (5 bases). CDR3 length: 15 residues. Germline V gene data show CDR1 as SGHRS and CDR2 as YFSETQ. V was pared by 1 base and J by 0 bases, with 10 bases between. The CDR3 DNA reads TGCGCCAGCAGCTTGCAGGGAATTGTGAACACTGAAGCTTTCTTT. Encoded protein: CASSLQGIVNTEAFF.

CDR3 in DNA: TGTGCCAGCAGTGTTTTTTTCGGGAATAATCAGCCCCAGCATTTT. Translating gives CASSVFFGNNQPQHF. The genes are TRBV6-1 and TRBJ1-5; D not certain. This CDR3 comprises 15 residues. The V gene's germline CDR1 is MNHNS and CDR2 SASEGT. With 4 bases removed from V and 4 bases from J, the gap between germline ends came to 14 bases.

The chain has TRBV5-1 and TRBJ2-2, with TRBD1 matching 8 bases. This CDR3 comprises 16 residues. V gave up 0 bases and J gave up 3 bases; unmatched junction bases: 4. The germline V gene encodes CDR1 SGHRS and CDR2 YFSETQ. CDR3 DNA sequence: TGCGCCAGCAGCTTGGTTCCACAGGGGGACACCGGGGAGCTGTTTTTT. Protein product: CASSLVPQGDTGELFF.

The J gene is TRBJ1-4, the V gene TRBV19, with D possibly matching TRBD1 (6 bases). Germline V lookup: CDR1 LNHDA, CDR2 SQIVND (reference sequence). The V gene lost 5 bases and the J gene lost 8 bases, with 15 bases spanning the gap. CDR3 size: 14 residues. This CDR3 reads CASSYTGSVEKLFF. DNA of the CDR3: TGTGCCAGTAGTTATACAGGGTCCGTAGAAAAACTGTTTTTT.

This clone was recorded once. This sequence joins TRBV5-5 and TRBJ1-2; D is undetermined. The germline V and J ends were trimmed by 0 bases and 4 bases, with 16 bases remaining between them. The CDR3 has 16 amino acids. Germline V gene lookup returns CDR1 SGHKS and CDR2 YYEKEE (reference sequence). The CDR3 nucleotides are TGTGCCAGCAGCTTGGCTCCTAGCAACGCTGGCTATGGCTACACCTTC. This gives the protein CASSLAPSNAGYGYTF. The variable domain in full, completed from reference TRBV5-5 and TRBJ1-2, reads DAGVTQSPTHLIKTRGQQVTLRCSPISGHKSVSWYQQVLGQGPQFIFQYYEKEERGRGNFPDRFSARQFPNYSSELNVNALLLGDSALYLCASSLAPSNAGYGYTFGSGTRLTVV.

CDR3 nucleotides: TGTGCCACCAGCAGAGGAAGGGGGCAGGGGAATGGCTACACCTTC. It codes for CATSRGRGQGNGYTF. The rearrangement uses TRBV15 and TRBJ1-2; 7 bases fit TRBD1. V was pared by 1 base and J by 6 bases, with 8 bases of the junction left unmatched. The CDR3 consists of 15 residues. Germline V gene sequence: CDR1 LNHNV, CDR2 YYDKDF (reference sequence).

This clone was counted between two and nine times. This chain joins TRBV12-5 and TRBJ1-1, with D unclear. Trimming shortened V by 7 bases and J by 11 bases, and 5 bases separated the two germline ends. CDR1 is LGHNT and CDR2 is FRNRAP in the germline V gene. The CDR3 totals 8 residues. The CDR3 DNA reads TGTGCTAGTGAATGGGCTTTCTTT. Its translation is CASEWAFF.

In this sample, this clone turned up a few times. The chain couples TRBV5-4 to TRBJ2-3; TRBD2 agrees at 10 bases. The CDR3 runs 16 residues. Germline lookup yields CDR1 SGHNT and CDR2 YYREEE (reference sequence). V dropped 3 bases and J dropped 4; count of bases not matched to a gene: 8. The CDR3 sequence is CASSYIAGGGADTQYF. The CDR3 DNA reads TGTGCCAGCAGCTATATAGCGGGGGGAGGGGCAGATACGCAGTATTTT.

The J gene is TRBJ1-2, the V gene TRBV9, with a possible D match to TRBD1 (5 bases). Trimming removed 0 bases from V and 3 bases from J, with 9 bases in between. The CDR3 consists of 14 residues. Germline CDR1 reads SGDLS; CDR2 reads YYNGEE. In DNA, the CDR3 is TGTGCCAGCAGCGTAGGGGGCTCGGACTATGGCTACACCTTC. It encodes CASSVGGSDYGYTF. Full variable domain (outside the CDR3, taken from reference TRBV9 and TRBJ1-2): DSGVTQTPKHLITATGQRVTLRCSPRSGDLSVYWYQQSLDQGLQFLIQYYNGEERAKGNILERFSAQQFPDLHSELNLSSLELGDSALYFCASSVGGSDYGYTFGSGTRLTVV.

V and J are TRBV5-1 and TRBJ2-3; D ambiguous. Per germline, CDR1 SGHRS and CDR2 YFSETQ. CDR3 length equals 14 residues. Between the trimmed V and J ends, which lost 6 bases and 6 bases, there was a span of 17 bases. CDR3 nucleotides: TGCGCCAGCATGGGCTGGATTTTGGGGGATACGCAGTATTTT. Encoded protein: CASMGWILGDTQYF.

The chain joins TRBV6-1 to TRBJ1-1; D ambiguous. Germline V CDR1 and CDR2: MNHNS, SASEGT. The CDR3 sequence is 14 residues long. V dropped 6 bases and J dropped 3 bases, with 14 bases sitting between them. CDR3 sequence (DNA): TGTGCCAGCAGGCAACCAGGATCCGACACTGAAGCTTTCTTT. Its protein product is CASRQPGSDTEAFF.

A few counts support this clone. The chain's CDR3 is CASRDSHEQYF. The CDR3 coding sequence is TGTGCCAGCAGAGATAGTCACGAGCAGTACTTC. The chain carries TRBV6-1 and TRBJ2-7, with unresolved D. This CDR3 comprises 11 residues. Germline V CDR1 and CDR2: MNHNS, SASEGT. Trimming stripped 6 bases from V and 5 bases from J, with 8 bases between.

The CDR3 nucleotides are TGTGCCAGCAGCTCCCTAAGAGGTTCTGATGGCTACACCTTC. It yields the protein CASSSLRGSDGYTF. The gene calls are TRBV11-2 and TRBJ1-2; no clear D gene. The V and J ends lost 4 bases and 6 bases respectively, with 15 bases between them. The CDR3 totals 14 residues. CDR1 is SGHAT and CDR2 is FQNNGV in the germline V gene.